These 5 T cell receptor beta chains came from one sample sequenced in a study of blood T cell repertoires in COVID-19. The protocol was immunoSEQ multiplex PCR, while the TCRdb copy is restricted to in-frame clones and leaves out a portion. There are 250,000 to 350,000 clones in the sample; around four fifths occur only once, and around 3.7% lies in the top ten. Material for sequencing was peripheral blood. Receptors were obtained from a woman in her forties or fifties with active or convalescent COVID-19.

In its sample, this clone was seen once. The rearrangement uses TRBV7-9 and TRBJ1-2; 9 nucleotides align to TRBD1. Trimming removed 3 bases from V and 6 bases from J; junction bases left unmatched: 8. CDR1 is SEHNR, CDR2 FQNEAQ, per germline (reference sequence). The CDR3 has 15 residues. The CDR3 DNA reads as TGTGCCAGCAGCTTCGAAGGGACAGGGAAGGATGGCTACACCTTC. It yields the protein CASSFEGTGKDGYTF.

The chain is built from TRBV29-1 and TRBJ1-1; D possibly corresponds to TRBD1 (5 bases). Germline CDR1 is SQVTM and CDR2 is ANQGSEA. The ends were cut back, 4 bases at V and 3 bases at J, with 15 bases in the middle. This CDR3 has 14 residues. The CDR3 region has the DNA TGCAGCGTTGGACGGCGACTAGGGGACACTGAAGCTTTCTTT. This encodes CSVGRRLGDTEAFF.

This clone has only a few counts. This chain links TRBV12-3 or TRBV12-4 with TRBJ1-1; D might be TRBD1 (6 bases). V lost 5 bases to trimming and J lost 9 bases, with 16 bases between them. The CDR3 loop spans 13 amino acids. This CDR3 is CASSLKERDKAFF. The CDR3 nucleotides are TGTGCCAGCAGTCTGAAGGAACGGGACAAAGCTTTCTTT.

The chain joins TRBV12-3 or TRBV12-4 to TRBJ2-1; TRBD1 might be the D (5 bases). The CDR3 sequence is 13 residues long. The germline V and J ends were trimmed by 6 bases and 5 bases, with 11 bases remaining between them. The CDR3 bases are TGTGCCAGCAGGGGGCTAGGGAACAATGAGCAGTTCTTC. It codes for CASRGLGNNEQFF.

The chain combines TRBV6-5 with TRBJ2-7; D perhaps matches TRBD1 (5 bases). Germline V gives CDR1 MNHEY, CDR2 SVGAGI. The CDR3 loop spans 13 amino acids. V dropped 6 bases and J dropped 0 bases, with 9 bases sitting between them. In DNA form, the CDR3 reads TGTGCCAGCAGACAAACAGGCTCCTACGAGCAGTACTTC. It is translated as CASRQTGSYEQYF.